This T cell receptor (beta chain) emerged from a study of blood T cell repertoires in COVID-19. At the level of the study: There were acute and convalescent COVID-19 samples, and they came from the United States, Italy and Spain. From T cells, B-cell-depleted T cells, or PBMCs came the material, which was cDNA or gDNA.

Per the original methods: Scientists estimated how many nucleated cells there were by amplifying reference gene primers. Sequenced by immunoSEQ multiplex PCR; TCRdb stores in-frame clones only, minus some. V and J calls plus clone size are reproduced from that table; the DNA served to infer D and trimming. Among 280,000 or so clones listed, about 87% were seen once. The CDR3 loop spans 13 amino acids. Germline loops: CDR1 SGHRS, CDR2 YFSETQ. V lost 4 bases to trimming and J lost 4 bases; unmatched junction nucleotides: 3. The sample consisted of peripheral blood. The TCR originated in a woman aged 30 to 39 who had recovered from COVID-19. The rearrangement joins TRBV5-1 to TRBJ2-5, with TRBD1 matching over 8 bases. Here the CDR3 reads CASSLTGGETQYF. CDR3 in DNA: TGCGCCAGCAGCCTAACAGGGGGAGAGACCCAGTACTTC.